Ten or more counts support the clone carrying this T cell receptor (beta chain). What it binds is not known. V dropped 2 bases and J dropped 4; count of bases not matched to a gene: 0. CDR3 size: 13 residues. Germline lookup yields CDR1 MGHRA and CDR2 YSYEKL. TCRdb called the 5' RACE reads again in MiXCR, with one record for every CDR3 protein. The sample consists of a few hundred thousand distinct CDR3 sequences, roughly 9% of them appearing once. These data originate in a study of identical twins. Points from the study as a whole: Twin-shared out-of-frame alpha sequences showed excess low generation probability. Excess sharing between twins was weaker in beta out-of-frame sequences.

This sequence was found in a woman between 45 and 65 years old in good health. The V call is TRBV4-1, the J call TRBJ1-2, with 8 bases aligning to TRBD1. Sequencing was carried out using naive T cells sorted from blood. CDR3 protein: CASSQTGGYGYTF. The CDR3 DNA reads TGCGCCAGCAGCCAAACAGGGGGCTATGGCTACACCTTC.